This T cell receptor beta chain was recovered during a study of post-analysis software for immune sequencing data. Overall study results and limits: In patients, TRBV5-6, TRBV5-1 and TRBV20-1 belonged to about five TRBV segments found more frequently than in controls.

The TCR beta cDNA libraries contained unique molecular identifiers. TCRdb independently ran MiXCR on the PCR reads; one entry per CDR3 protein. Among hundreds of thousands of distinct CDR3 sequences listed, roughly 30% were seen once. Germline V gene data show CDR1 as SQVTM and CDR2 as ANQGSEA. The CDR3 totals 13 residues. V gave up 7 bases and J gave up 0 bases, with 10 bases separating them. This clonotype was picked up a small number of times. Its specificity is not known. Sequenced: blood. The chain joins TRBV29-1 to TRBJ2-1; perhaps TRBD2 as D (5 bases). This receptor was obtained from a girl aged 10 to 17 with multiple sclerosis. DNA for the CDR3: TGCAGCGCCGCTAGCAGCTCCTACAATGAGCAGTTCTTC. Its translation is CSAASSSYNEQFF.